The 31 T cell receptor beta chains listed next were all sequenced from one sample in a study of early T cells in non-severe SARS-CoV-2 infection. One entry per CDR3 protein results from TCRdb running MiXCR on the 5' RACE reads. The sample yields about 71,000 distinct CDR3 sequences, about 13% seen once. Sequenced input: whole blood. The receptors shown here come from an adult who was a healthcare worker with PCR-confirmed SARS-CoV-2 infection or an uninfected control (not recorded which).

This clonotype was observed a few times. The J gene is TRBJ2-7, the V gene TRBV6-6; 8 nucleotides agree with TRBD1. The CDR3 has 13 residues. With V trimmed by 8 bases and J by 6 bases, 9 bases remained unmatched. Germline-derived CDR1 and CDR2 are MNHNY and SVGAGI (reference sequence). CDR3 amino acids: CASGQGSGSEQYF. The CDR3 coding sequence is TGTGCCAGCGGACAGGGTTCAGGAAGCGAGCAGTACTTC.

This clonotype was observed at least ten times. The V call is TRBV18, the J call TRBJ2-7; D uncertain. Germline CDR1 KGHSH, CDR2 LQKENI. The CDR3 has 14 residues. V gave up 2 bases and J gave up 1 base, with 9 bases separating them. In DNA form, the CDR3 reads TGTGCCAGCTCACCAGGCAGGAGTTCCTACGAGCAGTACTTC. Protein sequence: CASSPGRSSYEQYF.

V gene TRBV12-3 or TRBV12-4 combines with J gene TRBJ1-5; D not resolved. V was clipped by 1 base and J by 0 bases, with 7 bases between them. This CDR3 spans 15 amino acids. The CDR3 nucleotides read TGTGCCAGCAGTTTAGGGCAGCTTAGCAATCAGCCCCAGCATTTT. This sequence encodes CASSLGQLSNQPQHF.

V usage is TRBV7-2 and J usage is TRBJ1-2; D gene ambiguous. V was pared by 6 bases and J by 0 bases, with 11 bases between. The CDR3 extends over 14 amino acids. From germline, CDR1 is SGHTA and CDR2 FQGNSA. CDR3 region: CASRTHGANYGYTF. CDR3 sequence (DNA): TGTGCCAGCAGAACCCATGGAGCTAACTATGGCTACACCTTC. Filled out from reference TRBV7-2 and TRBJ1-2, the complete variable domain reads GAGVSQSPSNKVTEKGKDVELRCDPISGHTALYWYRQSLGQGLEFLIYFQGNSAPDKSGLPSDRFSAERTGGSVSTLTIQRTQQEDSAVYLCASRTHGANYGYTFGSGTRLTVV.

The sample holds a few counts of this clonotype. CDR3 protein: CASSRDRASGAFF. The DNA of the CDR3 is TGTGCCAGCAGCCGGGACAGGGCTTCGGGAGCTTTCTTT. The V gene is TRBV9, the J gene TRBJ1-1; 9 bases match TRBD1. V lost 4 bases, J lost 10 bases, and 8 bases stayed unmatched. The CDR3 is 13 residues long. From germline, CDR1 is SGDLS and CDR2 YYNGEE.

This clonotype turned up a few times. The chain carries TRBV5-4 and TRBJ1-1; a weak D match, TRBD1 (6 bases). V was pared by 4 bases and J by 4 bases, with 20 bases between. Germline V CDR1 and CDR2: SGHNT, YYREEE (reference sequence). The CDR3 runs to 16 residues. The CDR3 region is CASSLDGRGATTEAFF. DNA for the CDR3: TGTGCCAGCAGCCTAGATGGTCGGGGGGCGACCACTGAAGCTTTCTTT. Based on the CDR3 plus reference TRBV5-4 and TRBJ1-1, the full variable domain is ETGVTQSPTHLIKTRGQQVTLRCSSQSGHNTVSWYQQALGQGPQFIFQYYREEENGRGNFPPRFSGLQFPNYSSELNVNALELDDSALYLCASSLDGRGATTEAFFGQGTRLTVV.

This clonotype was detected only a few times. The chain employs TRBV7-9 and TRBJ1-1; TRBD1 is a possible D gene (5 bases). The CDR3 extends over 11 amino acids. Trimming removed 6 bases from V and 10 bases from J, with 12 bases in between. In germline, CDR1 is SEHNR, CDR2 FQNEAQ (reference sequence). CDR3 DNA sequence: TGTGCCAGCAGTCCAGGGTTGAGAGCTTTCTTT. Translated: CASSPGLRAFF.

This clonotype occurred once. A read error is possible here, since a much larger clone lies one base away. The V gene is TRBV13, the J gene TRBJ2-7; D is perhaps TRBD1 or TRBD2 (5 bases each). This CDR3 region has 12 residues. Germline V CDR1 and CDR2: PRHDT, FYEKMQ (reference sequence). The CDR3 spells CVSSVEGIEQYF. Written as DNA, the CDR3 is TGTGTCAGCAGCGTTGAGGGGATCGAGCAGTACTTC.

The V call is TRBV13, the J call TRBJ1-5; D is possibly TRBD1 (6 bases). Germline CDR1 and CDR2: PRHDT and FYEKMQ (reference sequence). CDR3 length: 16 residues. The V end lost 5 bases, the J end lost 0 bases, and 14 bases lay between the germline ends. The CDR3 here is CASSPGGGRSNQPQHF. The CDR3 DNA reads TGTGCCAGCAGCCCCGGAGGGGGACGTAGCAATCAGCCCCAGCATTTT.

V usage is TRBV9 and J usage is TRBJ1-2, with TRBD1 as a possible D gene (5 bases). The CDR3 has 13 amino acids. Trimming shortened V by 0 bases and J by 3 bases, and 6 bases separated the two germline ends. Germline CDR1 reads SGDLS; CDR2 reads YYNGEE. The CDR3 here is CASSVGRDYGYTF. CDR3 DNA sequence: TGTGCCAGCAGCGTAGGCAGGGACTATGGCTACACCTTC.

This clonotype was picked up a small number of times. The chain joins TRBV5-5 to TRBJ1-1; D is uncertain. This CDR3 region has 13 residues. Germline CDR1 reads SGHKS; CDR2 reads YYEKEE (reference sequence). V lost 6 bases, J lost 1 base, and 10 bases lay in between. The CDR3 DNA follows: TGTGCCAGCACCCTAGCCCAGAACACTGAAGCTTTCTTT. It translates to CASTLAQNTEAFF. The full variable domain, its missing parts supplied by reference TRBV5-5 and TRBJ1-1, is DAGVTQSPTHLIKTRGQQVTLRCSPISGHKSVSWYQQVLGQGPQFIFQYYEKEERGRGNFPDRFSARQFPNYSSELNVNALLLGDSALYLCASTLAQNTEAFFGQGTRLTVV.

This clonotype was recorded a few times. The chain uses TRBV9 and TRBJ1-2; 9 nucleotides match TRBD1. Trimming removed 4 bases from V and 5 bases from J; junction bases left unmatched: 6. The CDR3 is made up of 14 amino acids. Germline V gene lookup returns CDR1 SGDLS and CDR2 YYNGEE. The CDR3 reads CASSPQGQGYGYTF. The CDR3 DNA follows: TGTGCCAGCAGCCCCCAGGGACAGGGATATGGCTACACCTTC.

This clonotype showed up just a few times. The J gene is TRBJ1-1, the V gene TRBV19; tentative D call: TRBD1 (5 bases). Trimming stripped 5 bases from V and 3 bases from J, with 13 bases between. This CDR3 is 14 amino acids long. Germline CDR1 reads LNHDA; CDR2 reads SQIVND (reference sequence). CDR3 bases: TGTGCCAGTAGTGTTATAACGGGGGACACTGAAGCTTTCTTT. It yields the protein CASSVITGDTEAFF.

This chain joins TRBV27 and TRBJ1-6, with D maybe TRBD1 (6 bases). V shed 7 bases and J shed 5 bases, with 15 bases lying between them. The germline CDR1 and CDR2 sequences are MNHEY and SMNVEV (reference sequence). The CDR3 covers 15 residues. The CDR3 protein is CASTPRGANNSPLHF. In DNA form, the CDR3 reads TGTGCCAGCACCCCGCGGGGGGCCAATAATTCACCCCTCCACTTT.

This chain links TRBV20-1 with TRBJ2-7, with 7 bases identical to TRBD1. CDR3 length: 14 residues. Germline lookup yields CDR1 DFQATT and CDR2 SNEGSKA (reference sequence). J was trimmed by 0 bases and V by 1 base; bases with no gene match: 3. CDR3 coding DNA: TGCAGTGCTAGAGCCTGGGACAGCTCCTACGAGCAGTACTTC. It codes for CSARAWDSSYEQYF.

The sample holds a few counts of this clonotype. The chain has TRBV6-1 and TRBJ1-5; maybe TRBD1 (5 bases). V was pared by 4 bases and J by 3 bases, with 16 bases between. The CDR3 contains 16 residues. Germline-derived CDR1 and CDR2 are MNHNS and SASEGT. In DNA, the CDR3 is TGTGCCAGCAGTGTAGTCCCGGGCAGGGACAATCAGCCCCAGCATTTT. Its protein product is CASSVVPGRDNQPQHF.

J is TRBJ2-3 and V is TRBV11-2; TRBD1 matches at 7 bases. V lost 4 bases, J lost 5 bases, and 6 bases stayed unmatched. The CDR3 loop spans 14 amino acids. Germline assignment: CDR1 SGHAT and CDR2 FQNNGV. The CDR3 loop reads CASSYQGERDTQYF. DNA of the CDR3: TGTGCCAGCAGCTACCAGGGGGAGCGAGATACGCAGTATTTT.

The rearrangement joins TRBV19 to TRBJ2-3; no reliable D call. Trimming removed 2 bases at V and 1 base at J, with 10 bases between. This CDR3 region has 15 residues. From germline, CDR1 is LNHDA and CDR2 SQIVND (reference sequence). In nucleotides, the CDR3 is TGTGCCAGTAGTATATCTGGGGTCGGCACAGATACGCAGTATTTT. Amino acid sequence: CASSISGVGTDTQYF.

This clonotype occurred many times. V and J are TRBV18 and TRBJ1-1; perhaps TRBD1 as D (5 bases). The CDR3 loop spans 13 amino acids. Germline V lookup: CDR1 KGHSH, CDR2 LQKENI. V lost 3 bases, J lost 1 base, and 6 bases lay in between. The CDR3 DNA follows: TGTGCCAGCTCACCGCAGGGGAACACTGAAGCTTTCTTT. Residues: CASSPQGNTEAFF.

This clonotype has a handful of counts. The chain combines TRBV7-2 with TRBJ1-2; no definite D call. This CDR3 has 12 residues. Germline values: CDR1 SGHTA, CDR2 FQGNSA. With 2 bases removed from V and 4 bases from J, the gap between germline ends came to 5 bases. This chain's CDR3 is CASSLTSYGYTF. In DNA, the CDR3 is TGTGCCAGCAGCTTAACGAGCTATGGCTACACCTTC.

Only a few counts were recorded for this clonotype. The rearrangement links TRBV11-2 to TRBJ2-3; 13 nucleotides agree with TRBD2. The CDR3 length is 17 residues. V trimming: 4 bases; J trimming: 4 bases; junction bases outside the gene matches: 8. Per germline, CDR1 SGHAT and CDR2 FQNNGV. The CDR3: CASSSRLAGGRADTQYF. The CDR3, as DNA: TGTGCCAGCAGCTCCAGACTAGCGGGGGGCCGGGCAGATACGCAGTATTTT.

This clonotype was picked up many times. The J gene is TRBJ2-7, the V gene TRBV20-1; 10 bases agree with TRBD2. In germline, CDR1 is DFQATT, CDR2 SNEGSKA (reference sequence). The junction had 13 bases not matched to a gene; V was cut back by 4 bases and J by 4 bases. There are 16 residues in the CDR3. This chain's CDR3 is CSATNSLASGGYEQYF. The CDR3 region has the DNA TGCAGTGCTACCAATAGCCTGGCTAGCGGGGGTTACGAGCAGTACTTC.

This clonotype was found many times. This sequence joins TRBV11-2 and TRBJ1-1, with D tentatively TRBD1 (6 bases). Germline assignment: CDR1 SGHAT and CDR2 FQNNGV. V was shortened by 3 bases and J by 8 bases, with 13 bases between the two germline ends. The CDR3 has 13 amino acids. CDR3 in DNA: TGTGCCAGCAGCTTGGATAGGACAGACGAAGCTTTCTTT. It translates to CASSLDRTDEAFF.

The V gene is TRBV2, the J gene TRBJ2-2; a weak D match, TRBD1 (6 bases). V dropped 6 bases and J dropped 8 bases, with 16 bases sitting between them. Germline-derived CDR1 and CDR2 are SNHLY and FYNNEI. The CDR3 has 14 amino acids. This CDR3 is CASSNNRATGELFF. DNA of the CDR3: TGTGCCAGCAGCAATAACAGGGCTACGGGGGAGCTGTTTTTT.

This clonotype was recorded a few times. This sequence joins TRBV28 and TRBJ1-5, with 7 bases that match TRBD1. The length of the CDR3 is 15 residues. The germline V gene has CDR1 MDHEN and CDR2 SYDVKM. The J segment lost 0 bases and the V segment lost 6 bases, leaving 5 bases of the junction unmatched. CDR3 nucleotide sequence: TGTGCCAGCAGGGGACAGATTTATAGCAATCAGCCCCAGCATTTT. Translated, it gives CASRGQIYSNQPQHF.

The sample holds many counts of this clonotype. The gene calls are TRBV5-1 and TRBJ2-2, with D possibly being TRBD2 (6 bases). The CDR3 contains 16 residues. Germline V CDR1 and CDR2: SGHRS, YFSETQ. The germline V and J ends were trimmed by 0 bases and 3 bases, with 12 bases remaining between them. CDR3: CASSLEAPGDTGELFF. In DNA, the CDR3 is TGCGCCAGCAGCTTGGAGGCCCCGGGGGACACCGGGGAGCTGTTTTTT.

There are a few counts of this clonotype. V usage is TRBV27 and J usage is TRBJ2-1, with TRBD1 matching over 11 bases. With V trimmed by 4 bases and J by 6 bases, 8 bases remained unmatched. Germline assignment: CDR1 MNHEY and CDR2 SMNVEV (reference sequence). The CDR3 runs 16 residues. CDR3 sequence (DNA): TGTGCCAGCAGTTCGTTCCCGGGACAGGGGGTCAATGAGCAGTTCTTC. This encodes CASSSFPGQGVNEQFF.

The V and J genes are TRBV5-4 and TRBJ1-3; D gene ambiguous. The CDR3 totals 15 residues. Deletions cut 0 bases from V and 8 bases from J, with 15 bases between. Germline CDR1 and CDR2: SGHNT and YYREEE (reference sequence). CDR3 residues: CASSLGINTDDTIYF. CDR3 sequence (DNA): TGTGCCAGCAGCTTGGGTATCAATACTGATGACACCATATATTTT.

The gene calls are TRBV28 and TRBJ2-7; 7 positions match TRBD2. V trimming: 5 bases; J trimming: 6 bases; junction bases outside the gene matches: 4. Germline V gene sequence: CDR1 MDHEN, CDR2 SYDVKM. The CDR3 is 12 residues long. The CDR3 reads CASSPGGVEQYF. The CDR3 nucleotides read TGTGCCAGCAGTCCTGGGGGGGTCGAGCAGTACTTC. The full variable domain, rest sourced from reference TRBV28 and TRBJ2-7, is DVKVTQSSRYLVKRTGEKVFLECVQDMDHENMFWYRQDPGLGLRLIYFSYDVKMKEKGDIPEGYSVSREKKERFSLILESASTNQTSMYLCASSPGGVEQYFGPGTRLTVT.

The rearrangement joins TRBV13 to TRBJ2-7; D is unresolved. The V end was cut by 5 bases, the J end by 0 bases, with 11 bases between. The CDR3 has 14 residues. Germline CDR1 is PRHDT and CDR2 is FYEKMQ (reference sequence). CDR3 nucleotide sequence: TGTGCCAGCAGCCATTCGGGCCTCTCCTACGAGCAGTACTTC. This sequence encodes CASSHSGLSYEQYF.

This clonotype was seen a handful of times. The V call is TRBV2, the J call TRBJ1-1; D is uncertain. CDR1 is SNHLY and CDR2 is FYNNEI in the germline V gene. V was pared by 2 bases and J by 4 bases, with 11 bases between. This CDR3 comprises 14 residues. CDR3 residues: CASSERSQITEAFF. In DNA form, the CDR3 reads TGTGCCAGCAGTGAACGGAGTCAGATCACTGAAGCTTTCTTT. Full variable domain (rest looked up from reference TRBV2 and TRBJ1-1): EPEVTQTPSHQVTQMGQEVILRCVPISNHLYFYWYRQILGQKVEFLVSFYNNEISEKSEIFDDQFSVERPDGSNFTLKIRSTKLEDSAMYFCASSERSQITEAFFGQGTRLTVV.